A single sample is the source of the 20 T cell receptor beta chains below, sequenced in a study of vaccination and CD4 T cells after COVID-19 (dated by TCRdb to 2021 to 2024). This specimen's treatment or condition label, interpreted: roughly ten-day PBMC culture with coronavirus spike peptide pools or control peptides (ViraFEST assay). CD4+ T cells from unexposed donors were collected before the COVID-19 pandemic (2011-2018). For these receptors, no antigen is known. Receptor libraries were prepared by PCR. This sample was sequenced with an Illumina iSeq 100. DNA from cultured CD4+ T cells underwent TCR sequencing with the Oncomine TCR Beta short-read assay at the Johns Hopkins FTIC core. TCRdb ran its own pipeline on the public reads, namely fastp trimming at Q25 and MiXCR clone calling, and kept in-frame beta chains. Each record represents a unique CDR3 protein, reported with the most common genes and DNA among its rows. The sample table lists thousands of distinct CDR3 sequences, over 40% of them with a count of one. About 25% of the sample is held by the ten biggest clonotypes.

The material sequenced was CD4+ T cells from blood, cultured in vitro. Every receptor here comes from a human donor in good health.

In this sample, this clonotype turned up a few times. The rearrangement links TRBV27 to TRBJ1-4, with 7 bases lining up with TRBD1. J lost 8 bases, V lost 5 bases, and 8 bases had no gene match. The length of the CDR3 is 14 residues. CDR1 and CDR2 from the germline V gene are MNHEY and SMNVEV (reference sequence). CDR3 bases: TGTGCCAGCAGTGCCCACGGGACAGCCGAAAAACTGTTTTTT. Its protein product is CASSAHGTAEKLFF.

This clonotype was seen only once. The CDR3: CATSLSGANVLTF. As DNA, the CDR3 is TGTGCCACCAGCCTCTCTGGGGCCAACGTCCTGACTTTC. The chain carries TRBV24-1 and TRBJ2-6; D not certain. V lost 7 bases, J lost 0 bases, and 3 bases lay in between. Germline lookup yields CDR1 KGHDR and CDR2 SFDVKD. The CDR3 runs 13 residues.

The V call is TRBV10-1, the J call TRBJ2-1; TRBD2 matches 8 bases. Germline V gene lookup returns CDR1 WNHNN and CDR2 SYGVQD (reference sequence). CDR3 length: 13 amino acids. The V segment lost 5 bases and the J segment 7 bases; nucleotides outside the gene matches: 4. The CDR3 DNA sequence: TGCGCCAGCAGTATTCGCGGGGGGAATGAGCAGTTCTTC. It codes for CASSIRGGNEQFF.

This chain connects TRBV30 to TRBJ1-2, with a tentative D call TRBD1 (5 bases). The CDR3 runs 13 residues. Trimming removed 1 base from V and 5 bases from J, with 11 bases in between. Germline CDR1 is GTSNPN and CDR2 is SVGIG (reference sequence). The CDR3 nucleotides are TGTGCCTGGAGTGCAAACAGGATTTATGGCTACACCTTC. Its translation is CAWSANRIYGYTF. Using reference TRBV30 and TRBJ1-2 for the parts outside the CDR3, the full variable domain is SQTIHQWPATLVQPVGSPLSLECTVEGTSNPNLYWYRQAAGRGLQLLFYSVGIGQISSEVPQNLSASRPQDRQFILSSKKLLLSDSGFYLCAWSANRIYGYTFGSGTRLTVV.

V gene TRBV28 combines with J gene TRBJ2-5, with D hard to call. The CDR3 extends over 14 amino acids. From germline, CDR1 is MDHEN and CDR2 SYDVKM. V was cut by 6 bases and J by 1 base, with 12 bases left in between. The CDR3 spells CASSSIWGQETQYF. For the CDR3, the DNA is TGTGCCAGCAGCTCCATTTGGGGCCAAGAGACCCAGTACTTC.

Written as DNA, the CDR3 is TGTGCCAGCAGCCTAGGTGACCTATACGAGCAGTACTTC. Translating it yields CASSLGDLYEQYF. The J gene is TRBJ2-7, the V gene TRBV7-9; D is uncertain. Germline CDR1 is SEHNR and CDR2 is FQNEAQ (reference sequence). The CDR3 loop spans 13 amino acids. The V end was cut by 5 bases, the J end by 4 bases, with 12 bases between.

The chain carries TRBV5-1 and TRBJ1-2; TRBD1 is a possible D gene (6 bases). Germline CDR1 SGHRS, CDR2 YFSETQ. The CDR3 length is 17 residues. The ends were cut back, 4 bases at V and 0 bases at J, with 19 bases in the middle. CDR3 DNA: TGCGCCAGCAGCCGATCCGGGACAATAACTTCTAACTATGGCTACACCTTC. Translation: CASSRSGTITSNYGYTF.

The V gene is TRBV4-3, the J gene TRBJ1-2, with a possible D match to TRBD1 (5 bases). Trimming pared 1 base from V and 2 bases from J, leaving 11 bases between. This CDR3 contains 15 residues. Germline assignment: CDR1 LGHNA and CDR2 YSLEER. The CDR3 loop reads CASSQVGRGNYGYTF. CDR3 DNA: TGCGCCAGCAGCCAAGTCGGACGGGGGAACTATGGCTACACCTTC.

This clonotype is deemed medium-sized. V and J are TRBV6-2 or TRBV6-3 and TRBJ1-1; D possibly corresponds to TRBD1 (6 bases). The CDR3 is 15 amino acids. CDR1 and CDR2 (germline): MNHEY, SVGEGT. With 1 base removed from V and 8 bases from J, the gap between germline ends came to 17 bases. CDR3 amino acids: CASSYYSFGGTEAFF. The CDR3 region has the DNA TGTGCCAGCAGTTACTACTCTTTCGGGGGCACGGAAGCTTTCTTT.

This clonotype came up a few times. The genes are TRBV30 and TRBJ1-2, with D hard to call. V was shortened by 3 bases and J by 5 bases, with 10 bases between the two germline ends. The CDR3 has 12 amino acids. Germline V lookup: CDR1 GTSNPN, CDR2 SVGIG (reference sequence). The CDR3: CAWRRAGYGYTF. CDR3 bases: TGTGCCTGGAGGCGGGCGGGTTATGGCTACACCTTC.

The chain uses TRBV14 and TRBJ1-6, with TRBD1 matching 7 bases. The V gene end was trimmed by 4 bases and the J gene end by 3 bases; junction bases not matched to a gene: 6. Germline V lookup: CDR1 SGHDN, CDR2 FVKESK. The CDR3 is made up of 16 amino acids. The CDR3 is CASSLGQVLYNSPLHF. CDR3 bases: TGTGCCAGCAGCCTAGGACAGGTGCTCTATAATTCACCCCTCCACTTT. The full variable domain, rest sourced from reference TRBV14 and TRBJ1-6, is EAGVTQFPSHSVIEKGQTVTLRCDPISGHDNLYWYRRVMGKEIKFLLHFVKESKQDESGMPNNRFLAERTGGTYSTLKVQPAELEDSGVYFCASSLGQVLYNSPLHFGNGTRLTVT.

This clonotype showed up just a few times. This chain's CDR3 is CASSHSSRGGADTQYF. The CDR3 DNA reads as TGTGCCAGCAGCCACAGCTCACGGGGGGGCGCAGATACGCAGTATTTT. This chain uses TRBV11-2 with TRBJ2-3, with 8 bases identical to TRBD2. Germline CDR1 is SGHAT and CDR2 is FQNNGV. The CDR3 covers 16 residues. V gave up 5 bases and J gave up 4 bases; unmatched junction bases: 11.

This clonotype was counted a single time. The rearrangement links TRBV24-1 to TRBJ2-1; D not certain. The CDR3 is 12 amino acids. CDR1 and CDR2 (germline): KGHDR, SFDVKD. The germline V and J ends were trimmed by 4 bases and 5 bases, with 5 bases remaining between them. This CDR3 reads CATSDHNNEQFF. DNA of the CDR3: TGTGCCACCAGTGACCATAACAATGAGCAGTTCTTC.

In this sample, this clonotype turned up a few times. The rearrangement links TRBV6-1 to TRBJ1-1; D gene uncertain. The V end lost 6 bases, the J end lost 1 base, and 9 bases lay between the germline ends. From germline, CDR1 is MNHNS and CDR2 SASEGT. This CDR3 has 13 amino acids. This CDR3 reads CASSHDGNTEAFF. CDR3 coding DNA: TGTGCCAGCAGCCACGACGGGAACACTGAAGCTTTCTTT.

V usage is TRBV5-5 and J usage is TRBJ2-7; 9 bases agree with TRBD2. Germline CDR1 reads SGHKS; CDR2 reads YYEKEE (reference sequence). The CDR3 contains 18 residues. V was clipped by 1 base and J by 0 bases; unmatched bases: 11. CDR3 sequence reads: CASSLRLAGSFSSYEQYF. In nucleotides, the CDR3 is TGTGCCAGCAGCTTGCGGCTAGCGGGGAGTTTCAGCTCCTACGAGCAGTACTTC. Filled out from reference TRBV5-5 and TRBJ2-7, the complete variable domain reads DAGVTQSPTHLIKTRGQQVTLRCSPISGHKSVSWYQQVLGQGPQFIFQYYEKEERGRGNFPDRFSARQFPNYSSELNVNALLLGDSALYLCASSLRLAGSFSSYEQYFGPGTRLTVT.

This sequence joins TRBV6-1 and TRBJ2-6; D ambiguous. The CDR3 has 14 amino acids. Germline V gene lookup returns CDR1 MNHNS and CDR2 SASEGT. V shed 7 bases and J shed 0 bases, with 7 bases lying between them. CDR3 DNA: TGTGCCAGCACTGAGAACTCTGGGGCCAACGTCCTGACTTTC. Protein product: CASTENSGANVLTF.

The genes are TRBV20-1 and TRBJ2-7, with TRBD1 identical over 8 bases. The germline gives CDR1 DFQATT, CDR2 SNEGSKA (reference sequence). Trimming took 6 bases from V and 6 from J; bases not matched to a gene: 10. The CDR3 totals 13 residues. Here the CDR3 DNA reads TGCAGTGCCCGTGGACAGGGTGGGCGCGAGCAGTACTTC. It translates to CSARGQGGREQYF.

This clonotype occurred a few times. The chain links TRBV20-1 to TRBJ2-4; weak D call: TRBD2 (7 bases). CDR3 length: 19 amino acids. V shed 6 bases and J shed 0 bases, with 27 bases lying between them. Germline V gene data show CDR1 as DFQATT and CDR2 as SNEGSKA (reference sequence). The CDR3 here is CSAGGGGNLNLIAKNIQYF. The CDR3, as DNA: TGCAGTGCGGGAGGGGGGGGTAACTTAAATCTAATAGCCAAAAACATTCAGTACTTC.

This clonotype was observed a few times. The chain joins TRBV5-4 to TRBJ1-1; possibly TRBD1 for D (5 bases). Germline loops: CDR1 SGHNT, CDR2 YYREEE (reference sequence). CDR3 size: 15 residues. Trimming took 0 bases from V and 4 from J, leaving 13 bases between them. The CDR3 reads CASSLVGTKGTEAFF. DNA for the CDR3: TGTGCCAGCAGCTTGGTCGGGACCAAGGGCACTGAAGCTTTCTTT.

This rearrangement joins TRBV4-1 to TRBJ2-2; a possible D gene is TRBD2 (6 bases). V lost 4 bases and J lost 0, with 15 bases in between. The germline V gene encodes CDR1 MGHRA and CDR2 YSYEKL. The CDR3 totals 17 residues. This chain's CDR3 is CASSRRRGYANTGELFF. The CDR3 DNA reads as TGCGCCAGCAGCCGGAGGAGGGGATACGCGAACACCGGGGAGCTGTTTTTT.